One T cell receptor (beta chain) is described in this entry. What it recognizes is unknown. Generated by immunoSEQ multiplex PCR, the TCRdb table keeps only in-frame clones and is missing some. The repertoire holds 90,000 or so clones, with about 89% as singletons. This sample is part of a study of OX40 agonist ivuxolimab in advanced cancers. Findings and limits, study-wide: Among some nonresponders, normalized T-cell clonal expansion was also low.

CDR1 and CDR2 from the germline V gene are MNHEY and SMNVEV (reference sequence). V was clipped by 3 bases and J by 10 bases; unmatched bases: 17. CDR3 size: 17 residues. This TCR was sampled from an adult with an advanced solid tumor such as melanoma, head and neck, liver or kidney cancer. This chain uses TRBV27 with TRBJ1-4, with 7 bases identical to TRBD1. Material: CD4+ or CD8+ T cells sorted from blood, obtained in a trial of the OX40 agonist ivuxolimab. The CDR3, as DNA: TGTGCCAGCAGTTTCAACCGGGACAGCCCTTACGACGGAAAACTGTTTTTT. The encoded protein is CASSFNRDSPYDGKLFF.